This T cell receptor beta chain was observed in a study of preoperative IRX-2 immunotherapy in early breast cancer. Sequenced by immunoSEQ multiplex PCR; TCRdb stores in-frame clones only, minus some. Of 30,000 to 35,000 clones in the sample, around 96% are singletons; the top ten hold nearly 6.5%. The CDR3 has 15 residues. The V and J ends lost 1 base and 5 bases respectively, with 11 bases between them. The germline CDR1 and CDR2 sequences are MGHDK and SYGVNS. Treatment defined: preoperative locoregional IRX-2 cytokine immunotherapy. Preoperative locoregional IRX-2 cytokine immunotherapy was tested in the phase Ib source study.

This chain links TRBV25-1 with TRBJ1-4; D is uncertain. Sampling was carried out from a patient treated with IRX-2 immunotherapy. This receptor was identified in a human donor with breast cancer. The DNA for the CDR3 is TGTGCCAGCAGTGAATCGAGGACGGGAAATGAAAAACTGTTTTTT. This translates into CASSESRTGNEKLFF.